This entry features one TCR beta chain sequence. Its target is not known. Unique molecular identifiers featured in how the TCRbeta library was prepared. One entry per CDR3 protein, called by TCRdb with MiXCR from the PCR reads. The repertoire holds about 540,000 distinct CDR3 sequences, approximately 30% seen once, with around 36% in the top ten. This entry comes from a study of T-cell reconstitution after alpha-beta-depleted transplantation in children. General observations from the study: About two months after transplant, alpha-beta T cells reportedly came from several hundred expanded graft clones. T-cell counts and diversity were attributed mostly to newly produced T cells one year after transplant. Surviving recipient cells, namely T cells and thymic progenitors, were the source of high day-60 TCRbeta diversity in some patients.

Looked up from germline, CDR1 is LNHDA and CDR2 is SQIVND (reference sequence). CDR3 length: 17 amino acids. V dropped 0 bases and J dropped 8 bases, with 20 bases sitting between them. The clonotype was recovered from a boy younger than two with Wiskott-Aldrich syndrome, due to receive a stem cell transplant. J is TRBJ1-5 and V is TRBV19, with D hard to call. The sequences come from PBMCs, collected before TCRalphabeta/CD19-depleted stem cell transplant. CDR3 DNA sequence: TGTGCCAGTAGTATAGATCGGCGGGCCCTGGGGTTTAAGCCCCAGCATTTT. It encodes CASSIDRRALGFKPQHF.